This is a list of T cell receptor beta chains from one sample in a study of spatial heterogeneity in lung cancer. One entry per CDR3 protein, called by TCRdb with MiXCR from the 5' RACE reads. The sample has about 82,000 distinct CDR3 sequences, around 12% seen once; the top ten hold 4.6%. The specimen was PBMCs, collected at surgery. Source of these receptors: a male donor with early-stage non-small cell lung cancer. Both conserved end residues are part of each CDR3. Each record gives: D gene, V gene, J gene, clone size, CDR3 protein, CDR3 DNA. D genes are given only for firm matches. Some rows mark clone size as missing; the rest say once, few, many or name a class of expanded clone.

D gene: TRBD1; V gene: TRBV6-5; J gene: TRBJ1-5; clone size: -; CDR3 protein: CASSYVQGSNQPQHF; CDR3 DNA: TGTGCCAGCAGTTACGTACAGGGGAGCAATCAGCCCCAGCATTTT
D gene: -; V gene: TRBV20-1; J gene: TRBJ2-7; clone size: once; CDR3 protein: CSASSDLQGSNEQYF; CDR3 DNA: TGCAGTGCTAGCAGTGATCTTCAGGGAAGCAACGAGCAGTACTTC
D gene: TRBD2; V gene: TRBV6-5; J gene: TRBJ2-1; clone size: -; CDR3 protein: CASSYSIVGTSGYNEQFF; CDR3 DNA: TGTGCCAGCAGTTACTCGATAGTAGGGACTAGCGGTTACAATGAGCAGTTCTTC
D gene: -; V gene: TRBV2; J gene: TRBJ2-7; clone size: few; CDR3 protein: CASSAGFTYEQYF; CDR3 DNA: TGTGCCAGCAGTGCAGGGTTTACCTACGAGCAGTACTTC
D gene: -; V gene: TRBV7-9; J gene: TRBJ1-2; clone size: -; CDR3 protein: CASSLRPGVTGTHNYGYTF; CDR3 DNA: TGTGCCAGCAGCTTAAGGCCGGGGGTTACAGGGACCCATAACTATGGCTACACCTTC
D gene: TRBD1; V gene: TRBV10-3; J gene: TRBJ1-2; clone size: few; CDR3 protein: CAIGPQGASYGYTF; CDR3 DNA: TGTGCCATCGGACCACAGGGGGCTAGCTATGGCTACACCTTC
D gene: -; V gene: TRBV6-5; J gene: TRBJ1-1; clone size: -; CDR3 protein: CASSGPLGPNTEAFF; CDR3 DNA: TGTGCCAGCAGCGGCCCGTTGGGGCCGAACACTGAAGCTTTCTTT
D gene: TRBD2; V gene: TRBV27; J gene: TRBJ2-2; clone size: -; CDR3 protein: CASSVRGLAEFTGELFF; CDR3 DNA: TGTGCCAGCAGTGTCAGGGGACTAGCGGAGTTCACCGGGGAGCTGTTTTTT
D gene: -; V gene: TRBV3-1; J gene: TRBJ2-7; clone size: -; CDR3 protein: CASSQEGSEQYF; CDR3 DNA: TGTGCCAGCAGCCAAGAGGGTAGCGAGCAGTACTTC
D gene: TRBD1; V gene: TRBV20-1; J gene: TRBJ1-2; clone size: few; CDR3 protein: CSATNRDRGLPNYGYTF; CDR3 DNA: TGCAGTGCCACGAATAGGGACAGGGGGCTCCCTAACTATGGCTACACCTTC
D gene: TRBD2; V gene: TRBV7-8; J gene: TRBJ2-1; clone size: -; CDR3 protein: CASSLFSSGEQFF; CDR3 DNA: TGTGCCAGCAGCTTATTCTCTAGCGGTGAGCAGTTCTTC
D gene: -; V gene: TRBV12-5; J gene: TRBJ1-1; clone size: -; CDR3 protein: CASGEGSTEAFF; CDR3 DNA: TGTGCTAGTGGTGAAGGGTCCACTGAAGCTTTCTTT
D gene: -; V gene: TRBV5-1; J gene: TRBJ2-5; clone size: few; CDR3 protein: CASSAGSDFYMTQYF; CDR3 DNA: TGCGCCAGCAGCGCGGGAAGTGACTTCTACATGACCCAGTACTTC
D gene: -; V gene: TRBV29-1; J gene: TRBJ2-7; clone size: few; CDR3 protein: CSVAQASSYEQYF; CDR3 DNA: TGCAGCGTTGCCCAGGCGTCCTCCTACGAGCAGTACTTC
D gene: TRBD2; V gene: TRBV3-1; J gene: TRBJ2-5; clone size: -; CDR3 protein: CASSQEGLDETQYF; CDR3 DNA: TGTGCCAGCAGCCAAGAGGGACTAGATGAGACCCAGTACTTC
D gene: -; V gene: TRBV6-1; J gene: TRBJ1-2; clone size: few; CDR3 protein: CASSEWQGIGGYTF; CDR3 DNA: TGTGCCAGCAGTGAGTGGCAGGGGATAGGAGGCTACACCTTC
D gene: -; V gene: TRBV20-1; J gene: TRBJ2-1; clone size: -; CDR3 protein: CSALYNEQFF; CDR3 DNA: TGCAGTGCGTTATACAATGAGCAGTTCTTC
D gene: -; V gene: TRBV19; J gene: TRBJ1-5; clone size: few; CDR3 protein: CASSIGGYSNQPQHF; CDR3 DNA: TGTGCCAGTAGTATTGGCGGATATAGCAATCAGCCCCAGCATTTT
D gene: TRBD2; V gene: TRBV6-1; J gene: TRBJ2-7; clone size: -; CDR3 protein: CASSEAGRGRYEQYF; CDR3 DNA: TGTGCCAGCAGTGAAGCCGGGCGGGGGAGGTACGAGCAGTACTTC
D gene: -; V gene: TRBV7-3; J gene: TRBJ2-5; clone size: many; CDR3 protein: CASSLRKLETQYF; CDR3 DNA: TGTGCCAGCAGCTTAAGGAAGTTGGAGACCCAGTACTTC
D gene: TRBD1; V gene: TRBV25-1; J gene: TRBJ1-2; clone size: few; CDR3 protein: CASSGLGQANYGYTF; CDR3 DNA: TGTGCCAGCAGTGGATTAGGACAGGCTAACTATGGCTACACCTTC
D gene: TRBD1; V gene: TRBV29-1; J gene: TRBJ2-2; clone size: many; CDR3 protein: CSAVLWTGPGELFF; CDR3 DNA: TGCAGCGCCGTCCTCTGGACAGGGCCCGGGGAGCTGTTTTTT
D gene: -; V gene: TRBV2; J gene: TRBJ1-3; clone size: -; CDR3 protein: CASSEATGGSGNTIYF; CDR3 DNA: TGTGCCAGCAGTGAAGCGACCGGAGGCTCTGGAAACACCATATATTTT
D gene: -; V gene: TRBV19; J gene: TRBJ2-1; clone size: once; CDR3 protein: CASSIVGGALLSEQFF; CDR3 DNA: TGTGCCAGTAGTATAGTTGGGGGGGCCCTCCTATCTGAGCAGTTCTTC
D gene: TRBD1; V gene: TRBV11-2; J gene: TRBJ1-1; clone size: -; CDR3 protein: CASSSRGLGYNTEAFF; CDR3 DNA: TGTGCCAGCAGCTCGAGGGGGCTCGGGTATAACACTGAAGCTTTCTTT
D gene: TRBD1; V gene: TRBV2; J gene: TRBJ2-7; clone size: few; CDR3 protein: CASSEMTGGGRKRF; CDR3 DNA: TGTGCCAGCAGTGAGATGACAGGGGGCGGAAGAAAGAGGTTC
D gene: -; V gene: TRBV7-2; J gene: TRBJ1-1; clone size: -; CDR3 protein: CASSSGGVGTEAFF; CDR3 DNA: TGTGCCAGCAGCTCCGGGGGGGTGGGCACTGAAGCTTTCTTT
D gene: TRBD1; V gene: TRBV20-1; J gene: TRBJ1-1; clone size: -; CDR3 protein: CSAREQGRHTEAFF; CDR3 DNA: TGCAGTGCTAGAGAACAGGGGAGGCACACTGAAGCTTTCTTT
D gene: -; V gene: TRBV3-1; J gene: TRBJ1-5; clone size: many; CDR3 protein: CASSPVGTSEPQHF; CDR3 DNA: TGTGCCAGCAGCCCGGTGGGGACGTCGGAGCCCCAGCATTTT
D gene: TRBD2; V gene: TRBV5-1; J gene: TRBJ2-3; clone size: few; CDR3 protein: CASSLEGAGGPTDTQYF; CDR3 DNA: TGCGCCAGCAGCTTGGAAGGAGCGGGGGGCCCCACAGATACGCAGTATTTT
D gene: TRBD2; V gene: TRBV29-1; J gene: TRBJ2-5; clone size: -; CDR3 protein: CSPGLASRQETQYF; CDR3 DNA: TGCAGCCCGGGACTAGCGTCGCGTCAAGAGACCCAGTACTTC
D gene: TRBD2; V gene: TRBV5-1; J gene: TRBJ2-5; clone size: -; CDR3 protein: CASGPRGGRQETQYF; CDR3 DNA: TGCGCCAGCGGCCCGCGGGGGGGGCGGCAAGAGACCCAGTACTTC
D gene: -; V gene: TRBV7-8; J gene: TRBJ2-3; clone size: -; CDR3 protein: CASSAHQGRTQYF; CDR3 DNA: TGTGCCAGCAGCGCACACCAGGGGCGTACGCAGTATTTT
D gene: -; V gene: TRBV6-1; J gene: TRBJ2-7; clone size: few; CDR3 protein: CASRGLMAYEQYF; CDR3 DNA: TGTGCCAGCAGGGGACTCATGGCCTACGAGCAGTACTTC
D gene: -; V gene: TRBV11-2; J gene: TRBJ2-5; clone size: many; CDR3 protein: CASSLTSPETQYF; CDR3 DNA: TGTGCCAGCAGCCTTACTAGCCCGGAGACCCAGTACTTC
D gene: -; V gene: TRBV7-3; J gene: TRBJ2-6; clone size: few; CDR3 protein: CASTTGSGANVLTF; CDR3 DNA: TGTGCCAGCACCACAGGGTCCGGGGCCAACGTCCTGACTTTC
D gene: TRBD1; V gene: TRBV24-1; J gene: TRBJ2-7; clone size: -; CDR3 protein: CATSDTGTVDPYEQYF; CDR3 DNA: TGTGCCACCAGTGATACAGGGACAGTCGACCCCTACGAGCAGTACTTC
D gene: -; V gene: TRBV5-1; J gene: TRBJ1-2; clone size: many; CDR3 protein: CASSPTYNYGYTF; CDR3 DNA: TGCGCCAGCAGCCCGACCTATAACTATGGCTACACCTTC
D gene: -; V gene: TRBV14; J gene: TRBJ2-1; clone size: -; CDR3 protein: CASSHLGNEQFF; CDR3 DNA: TGTGCCAGCAGCCATCTGGGCAATGAGCAGTTCTTC
D gene: TRBD1; V gene: TRBV7-9; J gene: TRBJ1-2; clone size: -; CDR3 protein: CASSGSGTEGGYYGYTF; CDR3 DNA: TGTGCCAGCAGCGGCTCCGGGACGGAAGGGGGCTACTATGGCTACACCTTC
D gene: -; V gene: TRBV7-2; J gene: TRBJ2-5; clone size: -; CDR3 protein: CASTMGGRGETQYF; CDR3 DNA: TGTGCCAGCACCATGGGGGGGCGAGGAGAGACCCAGTACTTC
D gene: TRBD1; V gene: TRBV6-1; J gene: TRBJ2-7; clone size: few; CDR3 protein: CASSRTGIYEQYF; CDR3 DNA: TGTGCCAGCAGCCGGACAGGGATCTACGAGCAGTACTTC
D gene: -; V gene: TRBV5-1; J gene: TRBJ2-1; clone size: -; CDR3 protein: CASSFTPNEQFF; CDR3 DNA: TGCGCCAGCAGCTTCACTCCCAATGAGCAGTTCTTC
D gene: -; V gene: TRBV29-1; J gene: TRBJ2-7; clone size: few; CDR3 protein: CSVEYGTEGSYEQYF; CDR3 DNA: TGCAGCGTTGAGTACGGAACAGAGGGGTCCTACGAGCAGTACTTC